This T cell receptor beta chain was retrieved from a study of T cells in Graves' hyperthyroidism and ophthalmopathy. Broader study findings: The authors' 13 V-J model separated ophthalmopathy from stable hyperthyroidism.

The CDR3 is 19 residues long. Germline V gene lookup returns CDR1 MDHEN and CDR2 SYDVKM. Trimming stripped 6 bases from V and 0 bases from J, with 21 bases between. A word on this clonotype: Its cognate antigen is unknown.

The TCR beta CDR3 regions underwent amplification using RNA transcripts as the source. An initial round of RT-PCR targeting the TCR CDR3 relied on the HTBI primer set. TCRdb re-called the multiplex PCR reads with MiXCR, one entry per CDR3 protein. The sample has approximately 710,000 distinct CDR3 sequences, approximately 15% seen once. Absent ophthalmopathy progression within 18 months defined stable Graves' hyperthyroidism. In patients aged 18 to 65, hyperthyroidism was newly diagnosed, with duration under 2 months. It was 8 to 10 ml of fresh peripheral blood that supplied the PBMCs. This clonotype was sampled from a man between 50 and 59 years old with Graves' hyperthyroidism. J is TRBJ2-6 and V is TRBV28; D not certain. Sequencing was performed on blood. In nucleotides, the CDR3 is TGTGCCAGCAGACCTTCTAGGGTCGTAACTCTCTCTGGGGCCAACGTCCTGACTTTC. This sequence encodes CASRPSRVVTLSGANVLTF.